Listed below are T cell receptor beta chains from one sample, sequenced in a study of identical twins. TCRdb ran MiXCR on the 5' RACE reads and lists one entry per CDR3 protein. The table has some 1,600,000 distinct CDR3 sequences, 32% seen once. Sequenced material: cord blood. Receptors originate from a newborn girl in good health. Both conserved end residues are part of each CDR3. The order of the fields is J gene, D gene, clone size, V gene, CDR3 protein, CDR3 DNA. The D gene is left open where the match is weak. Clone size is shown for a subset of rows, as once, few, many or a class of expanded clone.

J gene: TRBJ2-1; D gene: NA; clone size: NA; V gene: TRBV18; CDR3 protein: CASSPTGSPWGEQFF; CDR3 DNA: TGTGCCAGCTCACCAACAGGGAGTCCTTGGGGTGAGCAGTTCTTC
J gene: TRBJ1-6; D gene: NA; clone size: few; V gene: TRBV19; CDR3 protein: CASSIIAQRNSPLHF; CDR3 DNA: TGTGCCAGTAGTATTATTGCCCAGCGTAATTCACCCCTCCACTTT
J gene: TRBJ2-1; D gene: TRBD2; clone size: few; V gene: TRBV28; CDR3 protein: CASSFVSGRRNEQFF; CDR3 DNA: TGTGCCAGCAGTTTTGTTAGCGGGAGGAGGAATGAGCAGTTCTTC
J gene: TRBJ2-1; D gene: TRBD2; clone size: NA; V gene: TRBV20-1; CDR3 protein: CSGMLAGGRSEQFF; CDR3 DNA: TGCAGTGGAATGCTAGCGGGAGGTAGGAGTGAGCAGTTCTTC
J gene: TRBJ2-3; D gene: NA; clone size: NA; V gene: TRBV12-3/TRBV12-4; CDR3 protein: CASSQHRGSTDTQYF; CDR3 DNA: TGTGCCAGCAGTCAACACCGGGGGAGCACAGATACGCAGTATTTT
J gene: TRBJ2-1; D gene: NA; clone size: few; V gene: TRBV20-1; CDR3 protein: CSAVRGVGVPYNEQFF; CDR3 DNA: TGCAGTGCTGTCCGTGGTGTAGGGGTCCCCTACAATGAGCAGTTCTTC
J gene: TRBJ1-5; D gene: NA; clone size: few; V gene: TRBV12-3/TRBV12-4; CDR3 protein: CASSLSPGNQPQHF; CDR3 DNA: TGTGCCAGCAGTTTAAGTCCGGGCAATCAGCCCCAGCATTTT
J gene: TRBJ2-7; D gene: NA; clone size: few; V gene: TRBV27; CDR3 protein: CASSFYYRRYEQYF; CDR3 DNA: TGTGCCAGCAGTTTTTATTACAGGAGGTACGAGCAGTACTTC
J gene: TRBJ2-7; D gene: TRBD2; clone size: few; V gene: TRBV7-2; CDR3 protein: CASSFGRTSGSYEQYF; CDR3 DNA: TGTGCCAGCAGCTTTGGCCGGACTAGCGGGAGCTACGAGCAGTACTTC
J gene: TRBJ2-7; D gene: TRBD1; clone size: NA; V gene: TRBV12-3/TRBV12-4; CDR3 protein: CASSLHSDRGLSYEQYF; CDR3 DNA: TGTGCCAGCAGTCTCCACTCGGACAGGGGCCTCTCCTACGAGCAGTACTTC